This T cell receptor (beta chain) was sequenced during a study of blood T cell repertoires in COVID-19. TCRdb's table, derived via immunoSEQ multiplex PCR, lists solely in-frame clones and lacks some. This sample carries about 250,000 clones, just under 85% of them seen once, and the ten largest clones take roughly 10%. Germline CDR1 LGHDT, CDR2 YNNKEL (reference sequence). The CDR3 runs 15 residues. Losses at the gene ends were 5 bases for V and 8 bases for J; bases not matched to a gene: 12. Sequencing was performed on peripheral blood. This TCR derives from a man older than 75 with acute or convalescent COVID-19. This chain uses TRBV3-1 (or the pseudogene TRBV3-2) with TRBJ1-2, with TRBD1 identical over 9 bases. CDR3 in amino acids: CASSSREQGARGYTF. CDR3 DNA: TGTGCCAGCAGCTCCCGGGAACAGGGGGCGCGGGGCTACACCTTC.